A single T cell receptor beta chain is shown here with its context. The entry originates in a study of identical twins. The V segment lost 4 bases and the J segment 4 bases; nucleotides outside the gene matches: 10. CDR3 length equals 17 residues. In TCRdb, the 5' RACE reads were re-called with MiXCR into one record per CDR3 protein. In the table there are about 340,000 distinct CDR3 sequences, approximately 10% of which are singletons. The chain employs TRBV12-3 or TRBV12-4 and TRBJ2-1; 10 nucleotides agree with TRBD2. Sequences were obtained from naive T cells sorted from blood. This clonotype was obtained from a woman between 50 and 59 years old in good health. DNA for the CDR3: TGTGCCAGCAGTTCATCCTCAGCGGGAGGGATTTACAATGAGCAGTTCTTC. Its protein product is CASSSSSAGGIYNEQFF.